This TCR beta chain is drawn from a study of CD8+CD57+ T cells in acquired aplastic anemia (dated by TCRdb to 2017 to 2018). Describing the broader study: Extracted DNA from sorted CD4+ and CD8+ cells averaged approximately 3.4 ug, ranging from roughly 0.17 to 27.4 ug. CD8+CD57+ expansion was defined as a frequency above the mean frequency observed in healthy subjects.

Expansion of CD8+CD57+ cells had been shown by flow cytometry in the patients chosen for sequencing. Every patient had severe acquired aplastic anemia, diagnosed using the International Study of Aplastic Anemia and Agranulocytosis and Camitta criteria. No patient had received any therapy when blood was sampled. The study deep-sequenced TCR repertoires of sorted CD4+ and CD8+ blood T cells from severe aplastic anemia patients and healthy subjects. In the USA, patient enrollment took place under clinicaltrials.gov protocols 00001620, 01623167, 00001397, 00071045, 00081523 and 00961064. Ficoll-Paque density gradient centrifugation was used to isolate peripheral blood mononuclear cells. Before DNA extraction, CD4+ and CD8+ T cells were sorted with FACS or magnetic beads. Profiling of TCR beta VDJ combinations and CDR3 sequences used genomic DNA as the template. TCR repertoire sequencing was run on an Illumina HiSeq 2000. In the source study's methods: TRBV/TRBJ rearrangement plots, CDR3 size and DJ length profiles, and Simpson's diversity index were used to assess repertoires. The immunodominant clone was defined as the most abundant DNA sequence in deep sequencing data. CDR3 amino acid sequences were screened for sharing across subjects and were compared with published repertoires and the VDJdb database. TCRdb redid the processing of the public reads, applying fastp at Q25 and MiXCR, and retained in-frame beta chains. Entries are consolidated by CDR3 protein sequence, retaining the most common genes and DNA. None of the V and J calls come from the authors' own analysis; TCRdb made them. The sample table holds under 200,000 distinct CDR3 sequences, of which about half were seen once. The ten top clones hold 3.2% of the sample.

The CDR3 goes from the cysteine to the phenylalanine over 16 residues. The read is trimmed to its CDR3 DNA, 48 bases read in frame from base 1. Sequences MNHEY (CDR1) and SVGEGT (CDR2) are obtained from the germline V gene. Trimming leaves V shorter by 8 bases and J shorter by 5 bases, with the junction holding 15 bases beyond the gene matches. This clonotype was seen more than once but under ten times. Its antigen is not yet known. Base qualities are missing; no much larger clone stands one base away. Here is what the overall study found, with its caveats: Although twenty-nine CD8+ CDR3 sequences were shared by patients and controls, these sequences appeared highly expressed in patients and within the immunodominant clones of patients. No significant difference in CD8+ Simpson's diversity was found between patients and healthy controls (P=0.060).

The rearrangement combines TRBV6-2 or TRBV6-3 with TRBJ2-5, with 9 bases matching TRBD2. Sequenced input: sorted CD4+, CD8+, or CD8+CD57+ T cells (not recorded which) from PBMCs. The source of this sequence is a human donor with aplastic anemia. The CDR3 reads CASGWGRLAGRETQYF. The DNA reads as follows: TGTGCCAGCGGGTGGGGTCGGCTAGCGGGGCGGGAGACCCAGTACTTC.